The sequence of this T cell receptor (beta chain) was determined in a study of cytomegalovirus exposure and HLA in healthy donors. CDR1 MRHNA and CDR2 SNTAGT come from the germline V gene. This CDR3 comprises 17 residues. V lost 4 bases, J lost 2 bases, and 11 bases stayed unmatched. Use of 60 Vbeta and 13 Jbeta primers characterized the PCR. Assay: immunoSEQ multiplex PCR; the TCRdb copy retains only in-frame clones and omits some. The table records roughly 120,000 clones, approximately 80% of them present only once. The clonotype was recovered from a woman aged 40 to 50 in good health and CMV-seronegative. Material: PBMCs. The chain recombines TRBV6-4 with TRBJ2-3; TRBD2 matches 8 bases. The CDR3 DNA follows: TGTGCCAGCAGTGCCATTCCGGGACTAGGATACACAGATACGCAGTATTTT. It codes for CASSAIPGLGYTDTQYF.